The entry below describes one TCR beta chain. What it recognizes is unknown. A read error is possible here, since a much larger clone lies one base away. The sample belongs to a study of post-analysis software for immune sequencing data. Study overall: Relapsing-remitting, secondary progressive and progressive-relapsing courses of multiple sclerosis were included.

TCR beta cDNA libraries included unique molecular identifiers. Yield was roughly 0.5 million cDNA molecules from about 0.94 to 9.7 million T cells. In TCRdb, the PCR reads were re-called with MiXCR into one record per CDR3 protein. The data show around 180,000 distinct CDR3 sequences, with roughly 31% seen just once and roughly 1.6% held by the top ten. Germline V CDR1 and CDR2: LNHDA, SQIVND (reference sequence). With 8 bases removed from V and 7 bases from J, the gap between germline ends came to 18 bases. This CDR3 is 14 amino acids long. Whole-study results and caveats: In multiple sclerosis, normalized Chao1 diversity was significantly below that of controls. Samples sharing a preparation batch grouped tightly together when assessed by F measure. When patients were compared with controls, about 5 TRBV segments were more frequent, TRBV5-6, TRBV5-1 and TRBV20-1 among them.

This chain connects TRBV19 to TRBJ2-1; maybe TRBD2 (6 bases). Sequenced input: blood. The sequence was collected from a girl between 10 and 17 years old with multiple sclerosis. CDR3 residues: CASSDTGLCNEQFF. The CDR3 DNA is TGTGCCAGTTCAGACACGGGACTCTGTAATGAGCAGTTCTTC.